The 13 T cell receptor beta chains below come from one sample, sequenced in a study of blood T cells in healthy people across ages. Using a J-beta primer mix together with a sample-barcoded 5' primer, a second PCR was run for roughly 7 to 11 cycles. TCRdb used MiXCR to reprocess the 5' RACE reads, holding one entry per CDR3 protein. The table has 900,000 to 950,000 distinct CDR3 sequences, 25% to 30% seen once. The same data also contributed to another study, on T cells of mothers and their children.

Sequencing was carried out using blood. These receptors originate from a woman aged 40-49 years in good health.

This clonotype has a count of ten or more. The genes are TRBV7-9 and TRBJ2-7; D remains ambiguous. The CDR3 is 15 amino acids. From germline, CDR1 is SEHNR and CDR2 FQNEAQ (reference sequence). V lost 5 bases to trimming and J lost 5 bases, with 19 bases between them. The CDR3 region has the DNA TGTGCCAGCAGCCCGCCATCCCGGTCGATAGACGAGCAGTACTTC. Amino acid sequence: CASSPPSRSIDEQYF.

Turning to this clonotype: The junction departs from germline at one end; a sequencing error may be responsible. V and J are TRBV20-1 and TRBJ2-5, with a possible D match to TRBD1 (6 bases). The CDR3 totals 13 residues. Germline V gene sequence: CDR1 DFQATT, CDR2 SNEGSKA (reference sequence). The DNA of the CDR3 is TGCAGTGCGAGAGGACAGACCCAAGAGACCCAGTACTTC. It is translated as CSARGQTQETQYF.

Notes on this clonotype: Possible read error: a much larger clone is one base away. The chain links TRBV12-3 or TRBV12-4 to TRBJ2-1, with unresolved D. This CDR3 contains 12 residues. V lost 3 bases and J 10 bases, leaving 10 bases between the germline ends. The CDR3 loop reads CASSLLVYEQFF. CDR3 bases: TGTGCCAGCAGTTTGTTAGTATACGAGCAGTTCTTC.

The chain is built from TRBV2 and TRBJ2-1; TRBD1 matches 7 bases. Per germline, CDR1 SNHLY and CDR2 FYNNEI. The CDR3 has 14 amino acids. The J segment lost 4 bases and the V segment lost 3 bases, leaving 3 bases of the junction unmatched. Here the CDR3 reads CASSDGQAYNEQFF. The CDR3 bases are TGTGCCAGCAGTGACGGACAGGCGTACAATGAGCAGTTCTTC.

The CDR3 sequence: CASSYFQGGTEAFF. CDR3 coding DNA: TGTGCCAGCAGTTACTTTCAGGGAGGGACTGAAGCTTTCTTT. The rearrangement joins TRBV6-6 to TRBJ1-1; a weak D match, TRBD1 (5 bases). This CDR3 contains 14 residues. In germline, CDR1 is MNHNY, CDR2 SVGAGI (reference sequence). V was clipped by 1 base and J by 5 bases, with 11 bases between them.

The J gene is TRBJ2-6, the V gene TRBV3-1; D not certain. CDR3 length equals 16 residues. The V end lost 1 base, the J end lost 0 bases, and 7 bases lay between the germline ends. The germline gives CDR1 LGHDT, CDR2 YNNKEL (reference sequence). The CDR3 region is CASSQVVTSGANVLTF. For the CDR3, the DNA is TGTGCCAGCAGCCAAGTGGTTACCTCTGGGGCCAACGTCCTGACTTTC.

V usage is TRBV4-3 and J usage is TRBJ1-4; maybe TRBD1 (5 bases). The V end was cut by 0 bases, the J end by 12 bases, with 8 bases between. This CDR3 is built from 12 residues. Germline-derived CDR1 and CDR2 are LGHNA and YSLEER. CDR3 sequence: CASSQEWGELFF. In DNA, the CDR3 is TGCGCCAGCAGCCAAGAGTGGGGGGAACTGTTTTTT.

This rearrangement joins TRBV18 to TRBJ2-5, with 8 bases matching TRBD2. From germline, CDR1 is KGHSH and CDR2 LQKENI. The J segment lost 11 bases and the V segment lost 4 bases, leaving 12 bases of the junction unmatched. The CDR3 covers 14 residues. The CDR3: CASSLTRDTGGQYF. CDR3 coding DNA: TGTGCCAGCTCACTAACCCGGGACACGGGGGGGCAGTACTTC.

This clonotype was detected many times. The gene calls are TRBV20-1 and TRBJ2-1; 9 nucleotides line up with TRBD1. V dropped 6 bases and J dropped 6; count of bases not matched to a gene: 9. The CDR3 covers 14 residues. The V gene's germline CDR1 is DFQATT and CDR2 SNEGSKA (reference sequence). CDR3 sequence reads: CSADGQGSLNEQFF. CDR3 sequence (DNA): TGCAGTGCGGACGGACAGGGGTCCCTCAATGAGCAGTTCTTC.

This clonotype was counted ten times or more. The rearrangement links TRBV7-3 to TRBJ2-5; 12 bases are a match to TRBD2. Germline CDR1 is SGHTA and CDR2 is FQGTGA. The CDR3 totals 18 residues. J gave up 2 bases and V 1 base, and 8 bases lay outside the gene matches. CDR3 nucleotides: TGTGCCAGCAGCTTAAGGCTAGCGGGGGGGCCGGGGCAAGAGACCCAGTACTTC. Residues: CASSLRLAGGPGQETQYF. Variable domain in full (rest from reference TRBV7-3 and TRBJ2-5): GAGVSQTPSNKVTEKGKYVELRCDPISGHTALYWYRQSLGQGPEFLIYFQGTGAADDSGLPNDRFFAVRPEGSVSTLKIQRTERGDSAVYLCASSLRLAGGPGQETQYFGPGTRLLVL.

This clonotype was found a few times. The chain employs TRBV7-2 and TRBJ1-2; 7 bases match TRBD1. The length of the CDR3 is 14 residues. Trimming took 5 bases from V and 8 from J; bases not matched to a gene: 11. Germline lookup yields CDR1 SGHTA and CDR2 FQGNSA. CDR3 coding DNA: TGTGCCAGCAGCCCCCGTCGACAGGGTGGCGGCTACACCTTC. Its translation is CASSPRRQGGGYTF. The complete variable domain, with remaining parts taken from reference TRBV7-2 and TRBJ1-2, reads GAGVSQSPSNKVTEKGKDVELRCDPISGHTALYWYRQSLGQGLEFLIYFQGNSAPDKSGLPSDRFSAERTGGSVSTLTIQRTQQEDSAVYLCASSPRRQGGGYTFGSGTRLTVV.

In this sample, this clonotype turned up a few times. This chain links TRBV6-6 with TRBJ2-7, with unresolved D. The V gene lost 0 bases and the J gene lost 0 bases, with 9 bases spanning the gap. Germline V CDR1 and CDR2: MNHNY, SVGAGI (reference sequence). CDR3 length: 15 amino acids. The CDR3 loop reads CASSYSPASSYEQYF. For the CDR3, the DNA is TGTGCCAGCAGTTACTCGCCGGCGAGCTCCTACGAGCAGTACTTC.

The chain uses TRBV12-3 or TRBV12-4 and TRBJ2-3; D not resolved. There are 16 residues in the CDR3. Trimming took 2 bases from V and 6 from J, leaving 18 bases between them. CDR3 amino acids: CASSLMGRPLTDTQYF. The CDR3 nucleotides read TGTGCCAGCAGTTTAATGGGCAGGCCCCTCACCGATACGCAGTATTTT.